This TCR beta chain was sequenced for a study of molecular identifiers for immune sequencing clone quantification. Study-wide context: Within a replicate experiment, RNA obtained from either approximately 20,000 or 98,000 naive CD8 cells was divided into five aliquots, and four of those aliquots were then sequenced. Notes on the study in general: Whereas naive cells kept under 1% of molecules in clones above 20 RNA copies, such clones held over 99% in effectors.

The use of previously described methods and listed TCR primers produced the bulk TCR libraries. TCRdb recomputed calls from the PCR reads with MiXCR, one row per CDR3 protein. In the table there are about 640,000 distinct CDR3 sequences, just under 20% of which are singletons. Germline V gene sequence: CDR1 GTSNPN, CDR2 SVGIG (reference sequence). This CDR3 region has 14 residues. Trimming cost V 1 base and J 6 bases, with 12 bases left between them. This clonotype has a count of ten or more. Its target is not known. This receptor was identified in a human donor in good health. Some libraries in this study had Jurkat cell RNA spiked in. This chain connects TRBV30 to TRBJ2-2; the D gene is possibly TRBD1 (6 bases). The source material was naive CD8+ T cells from blood, with Jurkat cell RNA spiked in. Subset specified: FACS-sorted CD8+CD4-CCR7+CD45RA+ naive T cells. This CDR3 reads CAWSAGAVAGELFF. The CDR3 DNA sequence: TGTGCCTGGAGTGCAGGGGCCGTCGCCGGGGAGCTGTTTTTT.